This T cell receptor (beta chain) was observed in a study of blood T cell repertoires in COVID-19. Study as a whole: Sites in the United States, Italy and Spain provided acute and convalescent COVID-19 samples. T cells, B-cell-depleted T cells, or PBMCs supplied cDNA or gDNA.

Study processing details: Scientists estimated how many nucleated cells there were by amplifying reference gene primers. Profiled with immunoSEQ multiplex PCR; TCRdb holds only in-frame clones, not every one. The D gene and trimming were derived from the DNA, and the V and J assignments and clone size from that table. The sample lists fewer than 250,000 clones; 70% to 90% were seen once. Germline CDR1 is ENHRY and CDR2 is SYGVKD. The CDR3 extends over 12 amino acids. Trimming took off 6 bases at V and 8 bases at J, with 13 bases between the two ends. The source material was peripheral blood. The sequence came from a woman aged 40 to 55 who had recovered from COVID-19. The gene calls are TRBV10-3 and TRBJ1-2; D unresolved. The CDR3 sequence: CAIRVGDYGYTF. The CDR3 DNA follows: TGTGCCATCAGGGTCGGGGATTACGGCTACACCTTC.